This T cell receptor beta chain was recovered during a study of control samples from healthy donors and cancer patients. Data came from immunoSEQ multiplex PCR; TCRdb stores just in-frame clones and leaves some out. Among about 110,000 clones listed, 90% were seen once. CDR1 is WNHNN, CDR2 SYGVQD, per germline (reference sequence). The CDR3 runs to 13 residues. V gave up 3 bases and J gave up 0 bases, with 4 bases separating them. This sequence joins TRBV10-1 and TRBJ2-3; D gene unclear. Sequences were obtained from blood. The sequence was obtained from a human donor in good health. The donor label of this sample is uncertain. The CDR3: CASSDGSTDTQYF. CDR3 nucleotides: TGCGCCAGCAGTGACGGGAGCACAGATACGCAGTATTTT.